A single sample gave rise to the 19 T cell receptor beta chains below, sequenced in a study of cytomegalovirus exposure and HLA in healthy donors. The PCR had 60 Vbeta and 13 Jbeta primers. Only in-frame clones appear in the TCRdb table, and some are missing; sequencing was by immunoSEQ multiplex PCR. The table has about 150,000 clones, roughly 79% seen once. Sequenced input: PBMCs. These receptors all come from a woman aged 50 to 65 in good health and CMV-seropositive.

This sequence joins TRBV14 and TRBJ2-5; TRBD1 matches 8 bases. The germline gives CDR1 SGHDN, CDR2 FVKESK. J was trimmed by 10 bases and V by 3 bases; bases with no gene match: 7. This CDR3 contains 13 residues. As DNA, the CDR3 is TGTGCCAGCAGCCAGGGCGAGGGGACAGGCCAGTACTTC. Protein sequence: CASSQGEGTGQYF. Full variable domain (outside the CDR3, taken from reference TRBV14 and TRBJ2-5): EAGVTQFPSHSVIEKGQTVTLRCDPISGHDNLYWYRRVMGKEIKFLLHFVKESKQDESGMPNNRFLAERTGGTYSTLKVQPAELEDSGVYFCASSQGEGTGQYFGPGTRLLVL.

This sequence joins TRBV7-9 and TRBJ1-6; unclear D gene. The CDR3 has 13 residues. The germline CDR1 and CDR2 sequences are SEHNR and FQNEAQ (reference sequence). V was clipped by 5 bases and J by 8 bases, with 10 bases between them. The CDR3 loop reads CASSGRGDSPLHF. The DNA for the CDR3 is TGTGCCAGCAGCGGTCGGGGAGATTCACCCCTCCACTTT. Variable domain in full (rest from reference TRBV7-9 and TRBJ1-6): DTGVSQNPRHKITKRGQNVTFRCDPISEHNRLYWYRQTLGQGPEFLTYFQNEAQLEKSRLLSDRFSAERPKGSFSTLEIQRTEQGDSAMYLCASSGRGDSPLHFGNGTRLTVT.

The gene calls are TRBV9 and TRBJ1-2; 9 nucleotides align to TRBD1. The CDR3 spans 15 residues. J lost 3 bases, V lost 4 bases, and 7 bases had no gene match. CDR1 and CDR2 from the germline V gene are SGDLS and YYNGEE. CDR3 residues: CASSPRTGDDYGYTF. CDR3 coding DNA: TGTGCCAGCAGCCCTCGGACAGGGGATGACTATGGCTACACCTTC.

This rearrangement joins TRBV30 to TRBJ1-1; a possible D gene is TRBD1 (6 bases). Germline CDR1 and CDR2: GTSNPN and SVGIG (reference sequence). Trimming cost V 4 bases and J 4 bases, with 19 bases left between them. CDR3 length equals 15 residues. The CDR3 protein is CAWTERGGRTTEAFF. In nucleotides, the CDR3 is TGTGCCTGGACCGAGAGGGGGGGCCGGACCACTGAAGCTTTCTTT.

CDR3 in DNA: TGTGCCAGCAGCTACTTCTCCGGGACAGGGACTAACTATAATTCACCCCTCCACTTT. This encodes CASSYFSGTGTNYNSPLHF. The chain employs TRBV7-2 and TRBJ1-6; the match to TRBD1 covers 9 bases. This CDR3 comprises 19 residues. The V segment lost 4 bases and the J segment 3 bases; nucleotides outside the gene matches: 13. Germline V gene lookup returns CDR1 SGHTA and CDR2 FQGNSA.

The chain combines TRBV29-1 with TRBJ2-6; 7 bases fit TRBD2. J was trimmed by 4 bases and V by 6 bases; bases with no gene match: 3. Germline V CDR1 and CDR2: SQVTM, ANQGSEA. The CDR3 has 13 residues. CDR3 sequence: CSVGGDGANVLTF. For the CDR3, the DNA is TGCAGCGTGGGGGGGGACGGGGCCAACGTCCTGACTTTC.

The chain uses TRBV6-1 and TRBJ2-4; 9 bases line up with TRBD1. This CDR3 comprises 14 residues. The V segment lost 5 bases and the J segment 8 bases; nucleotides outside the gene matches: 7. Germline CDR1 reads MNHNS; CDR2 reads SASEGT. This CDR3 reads CASSPDRGRDIQYF. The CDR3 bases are TGTGCCAGCAGTCCGGACAGGGGAAGGGACATTCAGTACTTC.

CDR3 in DNA: TGCGCCAGCAGCTCTACCCCCGGACAAGGGGGCTACACCTTC. Protein sequence: CASSSTPGQGGYTF. The rearrangement uses TRBV5-1 and TRBJ1-2, with D maybe TRBD1 (5 bases). This CDR3 contains 14 residues. The V and J ends lost 3 bases and 8 bases respectively, with 17 bases between them. Looked up from germline, CDR1 is SGHRS and CDR2 is YFSETQ. Supplemented by reference TRBV5-1 and TRBJ1-2, the full variable domain reads KAGVTQTPRYLIKTRGQQVTLSCSPISGHRSVSWYQQTPGQGLQFLFEYFSETQRNKGNFPGRFSGRQFSNSRSEMNVSTLELGDSALYLCASSSTPGQGGYTFGSGTRLTVV.

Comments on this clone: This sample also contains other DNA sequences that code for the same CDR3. This CDR3 reads CASSSGTGDREQYF. The DNA for the CDR3 is TGTGCCAGCAGCTCCGGGACGGGGGATCGCGAGCAGTACTTC. J is TRBJ2-7 and V is TRBV7-9, with TRBD2 as a possible D gene (6 bases). The CDR3 sequence is 14 residues long. Germline values: CDR1 SEHNR, CDR2 FQNEAQ (reference sequence). Trimming cost V 4 bases and J 6 bases, with 16 bases left between them.

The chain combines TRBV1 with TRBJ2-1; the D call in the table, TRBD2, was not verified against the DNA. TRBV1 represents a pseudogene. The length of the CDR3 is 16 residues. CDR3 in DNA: TGCACCAGCAGCCAAGTTTGCGAGGGCCGGCCCAGGGAGCAGTTCTTC. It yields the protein CTSSQVCEGRPREQFF.

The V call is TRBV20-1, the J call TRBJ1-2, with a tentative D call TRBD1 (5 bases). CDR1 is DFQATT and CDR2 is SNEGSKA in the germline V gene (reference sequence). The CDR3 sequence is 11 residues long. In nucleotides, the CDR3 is TGCAGCGTCGGGGGGAACTATGGCTACACCTTC. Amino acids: CSVGGNYGYTF.

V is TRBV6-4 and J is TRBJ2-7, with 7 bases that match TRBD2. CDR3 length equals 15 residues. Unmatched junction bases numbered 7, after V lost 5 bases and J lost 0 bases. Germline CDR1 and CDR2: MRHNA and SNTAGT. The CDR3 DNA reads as TGTGCCAGCAGTTTAAGAGCGGGACTCTCCTACGAGCAGTACTTC. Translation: CASSLRAGLSYEQYF.

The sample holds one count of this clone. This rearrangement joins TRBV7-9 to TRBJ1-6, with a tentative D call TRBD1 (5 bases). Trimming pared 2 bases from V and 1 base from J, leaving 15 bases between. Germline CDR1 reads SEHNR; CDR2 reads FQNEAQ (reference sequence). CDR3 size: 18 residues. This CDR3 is CASSLTSGGASYNSPLHF. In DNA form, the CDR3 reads TGTGCCAGCAGCTTAACCTCGGGAGGGGCTTCCTATAATTCACCCCTCCACTTT.

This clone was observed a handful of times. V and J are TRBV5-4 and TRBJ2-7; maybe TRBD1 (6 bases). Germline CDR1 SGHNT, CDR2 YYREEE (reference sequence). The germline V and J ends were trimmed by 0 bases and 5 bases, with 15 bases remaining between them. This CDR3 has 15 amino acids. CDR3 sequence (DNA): TGTGCCAGCAGCTTGGCCGGGACAAGCGCCCACGAGCAGTACTTC. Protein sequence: CASSLAGTSAHEQYF.

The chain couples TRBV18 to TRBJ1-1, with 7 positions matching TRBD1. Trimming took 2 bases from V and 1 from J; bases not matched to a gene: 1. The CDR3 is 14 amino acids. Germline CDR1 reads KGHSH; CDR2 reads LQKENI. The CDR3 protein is CASSPEGANTEAFF. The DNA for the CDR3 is TGTGCCAGCTCACCAGAGGGGGCGAACACTGAAGCTTTCTTT.

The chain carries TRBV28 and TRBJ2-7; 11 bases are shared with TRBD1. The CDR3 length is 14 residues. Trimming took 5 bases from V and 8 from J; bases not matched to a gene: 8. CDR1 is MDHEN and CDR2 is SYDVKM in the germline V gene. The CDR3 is CASSQLDRGLQQYF. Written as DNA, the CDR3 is TGTGCCAGCAGTCAACTGGACAGGGGGCTACAGCAGTACTTC.

CDR3 in amino acids: CASNPSLEGRGDTNEKLFF. Written as DNA, the CDR3 is TGTGCCAGCAACCCAAGCTTAGAAGGCAGGGGAGATACTAATGAAAAACTGTTTTTT. The rearrangement uses TRBV11-3 and TRBJ1-4; D may be TRBD1 (6 bases). CDR3 length: 19 amino acids. Per the germline V gene, CDR1 is SGHNT and CDR2 is YENEEA. V dropped 7 bases and J dropped 2 bases, with 26 bases sitting between them. Filled out from reference TRBV11-3 and TRBJ1-4, the complete variable domain reads EAGVVQSPRYKIIEKKQPVAFWCNPISGHNTLYWYLQNLGQGPELLIRYENEEAVDDSQLPKDRFSAERLKGVDSTLKIQPAELGDSAVYLCASNPSLEGRGDTNEKLFFGSGTQLSVL.

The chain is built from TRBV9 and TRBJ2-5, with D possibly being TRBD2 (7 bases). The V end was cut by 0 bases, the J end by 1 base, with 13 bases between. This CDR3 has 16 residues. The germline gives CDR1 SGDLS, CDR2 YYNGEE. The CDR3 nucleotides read TGTGCCAGCAGCGTAGATGCGGGGGCCCTCCAAGAGACCCAGTACTTC. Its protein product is CASSVDAGALQETQYF.

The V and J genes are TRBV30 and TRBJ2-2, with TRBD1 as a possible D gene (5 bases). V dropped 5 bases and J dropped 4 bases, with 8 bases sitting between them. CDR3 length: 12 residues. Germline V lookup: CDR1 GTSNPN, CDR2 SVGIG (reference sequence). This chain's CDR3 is CAWVGVTGELFF. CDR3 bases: TGTGCCTGGGTAGGGGTCACCGGGGAGCTGTTTTTT.